The T cell receptor beta chain described here comes from a study of cytomegalovirus exposure and HLA in healthy donors. Whole-study results and caveats: Further analysis, carried out later, found HLA-associated TCR beta chains more clonally expanded than equally common other chains. What a later analysis reportedly showed was that an Asian-associated ancestry cluster had fewer N-insertions than the roughly 670-donor mean.

In the PCR, 60 Vbeta and 13 Jbeta primers were used. In the original workflow: The authors later counted about 80 million unique TCR beta chains, roughly 10 million of them shared. Assay used: immunoSEQ multiplex PCR; TCRdb lists only in-frame clones, some missing. The DNA gave D and trimming, while V, J and clone size come from that table. The profile covers around 150,000 clones, with roughly 80% appearing a single time and 8.5% taken by the ten largest. To note about this clone: Its antigen remains unknown.

The TCR was taken from a male donor in good health and CMV-seropositive. The sequenced sample consisted of PBMCs.

The CDR3 coding sequence is TGTGCCAGCAGCCAAGATCTTGGTGGGCTTTCACCCCTCCACTTT. As protein: CASSQDLGGLSPLHF. The rearrangement joins TRBV14 to TRBJ1-6; D call uncertain. This CDR3 is built from 15 residues. Germline V gives CDR1 SGHDN, CDR2 FVKESK. Trimming took 0 bases from V and 9 from J, leaving 12 bases between them. Drawing the rest from reference TRBV14 and TRBJ1-6, the complete variable domain is EAGVTQFPSHSVIEKGQTVTLRCDPISGHDNLYWYRRVMGKEIKFLLHFVKESKQDESGMPNNRFLAERTGGTYSTLKVQPAELEDSGVYFCASSQDLGGLSPLHFGNGTRLTVT.